This T cell receptor (beta chain) was documented in a study of early T cells in non-severe SARS-CoV-2 infection. Unique molecular identifiers (one per individual cDNA molecule) were attached. TCRdb reprocessed the 5' RACE reads with MiXCR, giving one entry per CDR3 protein. Here the sample spans tens of thousands of distinct CDR3 sequences, 5.8% being singletons. V lost 0 bases, J lost 5 bases, and 10 bases lay in between. Germline loops: CDR1 ENHRY, CDR2 SYGVKD. The CDR3 runs 15 residues. The rearrangement joins TRBV10-3 to TRBJ2-2, with D possibly TRBD2 on 6 matching bases. Material for sequencing was whole blood. The origin of this receptor is an adult who was a healthcare worker with PCR-confirmed SARS-CoV-2 infection or an uninfected control (not recorded which). The CDR3 protein is CAISESPGGTGELFF. CDR3 DNA: TGTGCCATCAGTGAGTCCCCAGGAGGGACCGGGGAGCTGTTTTTT.